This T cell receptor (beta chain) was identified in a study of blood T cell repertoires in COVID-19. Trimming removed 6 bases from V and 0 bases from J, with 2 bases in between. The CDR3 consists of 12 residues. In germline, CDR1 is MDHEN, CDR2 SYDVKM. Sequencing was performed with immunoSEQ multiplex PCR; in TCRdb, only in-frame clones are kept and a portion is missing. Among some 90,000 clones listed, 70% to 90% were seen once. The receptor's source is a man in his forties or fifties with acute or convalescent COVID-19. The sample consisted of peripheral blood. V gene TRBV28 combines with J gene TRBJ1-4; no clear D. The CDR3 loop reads CASSATNEKLFF. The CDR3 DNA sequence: TGTGCCAGCAGCGCAACTAATGAAAAACTGTTTTTT. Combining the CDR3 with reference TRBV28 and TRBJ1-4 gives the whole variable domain DVKVTQSSRYLVKRTGEKVFLECVQDMDHENMFWYRQDPGLGLRLIYFSYDVKMKEKGDIPEGYSVSREKKERFSLILESASTNQTSMYLCASSATNEKLFFGSGTQLSVL.